This T cell receptor beta chain stems from a study of T-cell memory formation after mild COVID-19. V lost 4 bases and J lost 0; bases outside the gene matches: 11. Germline CDR1 is SGHVS and CDR2 is FNYEAQ. The CDR3 has 19 amino acids. Study outcomes and limitations: In pre-infection memory, a portion of responding clones appeared, which suggested that cross-reactive memory joined. The main location of contracting CD4+ clones was CM and EM, and that of contracting CD8+ clones was EMRA.

This clonotype was observed a handful of times. Its target is unknown. From 5'RACE with constant-segment primers came TCR alpha and TCR beta cDNA libraries that carried sample barcodes and UMIs. TCRdb fed the 5' RACE reads into MiXCR, producing one record per CDR3 protein. The table lists about 280,000 distinct CDR3 sequences, 8% to 10% of them singletons, with less than 25% in the top ten. Sequencing used PBMCs or a T cell subset sorted from them (not recorded which). The source of this sequence is a man aged 18 to 35 who had mild COVID-19 (a few samples of this study predate the infection). Cell type and time point are not known. The V and J genes are TRBV7-6 and TRBJ1-3, with 11 bases matching TRBD1. The DNA of the CDR3 is TGTGCCAGCAGCTCTGGACAGGGGGCAGGGGCCTTCTCTGGAAACACCATATATTTT. Protein: CASSSGQGAGAFSGNTIYF.